This T cell receptor beta chain stems from a study of blood T cells in healthy people across ages. Then a second PCR, running roughly 7 to 11 cycles, was carried out with a sample-barcoded 5' primer and a J-beta primer mix. TCRdb reprocessed the 5' RACE reads via MiXCR and lists one record per CDR3 protein. Counted here are about 1.6 million distinct CDR3 sequences, about 31% occurring once; the ten biggest clones make up 11%. Ranging in age from roughly 6 to 90, the donors were healthy Caucasian individuals from Russia. Peripheral blood from each donor was collected in a volume of about 10 milliliters. Isolated per sample were at least 7 million PBMCs. CDR3 length: 12 residues. The V and J ends lost 8 bases and 3 bases, in that order; junction bases with no gene match: 4. Germline CDR1 SEHNR, CDR2 FQNEAQ (reference sequence). This clonotype was seen more than once but under ten times.

Sequenced sample: blood. The chain recombines TRBV7-9 with TRBJ2-7, with TRBD2 identical over 7 bases. This TCR derives from a young woman in good health. The CDR3 DNA sequence: TGTGCCAGCGCAGGACTAGACTACGAGCAGTACTTC. Translated, it gives CASAGLDYEQYF. Based on the CDR3 plus reference TRBV7-9 and TRBJ2-7, the full variable domain is DTGVSQNPRHKITKRGQNVTFRCDPISEHNRLYWYRQTLGQGPEFLTYFQNEAQLEKSRLLSDRFSAERPKGSFSTLEIQRTEQGDSAMYLCASAGLDYEQYFGPGTRLTVT.